This section outlines one T cell receptor beta chain sequence together with its context. This clone has a handful of counts. The clone's antigen remains unknown. Per-nucleotide qualities are absent, and no much larger clonotype sits a single base away. The entry originates in a study of OX40 agonist ivuxolimab in advanced cancers. With respect to the entire study: Ivuxolimab was a fully human IgG2 agonistic monoclonal antibody targeting the costimulatory receptor OX40 (CD134). Of the approximately 50 patients in dose escalation, about 20 had hepatocellular carcinoma, some 15 had melanoma, 9 had renal cell carcinoma and 9 had head and neck cancer. The purpose of peripheral TCRbeta sequencing was to test whether ivuxolimab changed TCR sequence diversity and led to clonal T-cell expansion. Prior anti-PD-1, anti-PD-L1 or anti-CTLA-4 therapy was permitted, and checkpoint inhibitors had been received by about 37% of dose-escalation patients. Partial responses occurred in three dose-escalation patients, of whom one had hepatocellular carcinoma and two had cutaneous melanoma. In the dose-escalation cohort, more than 75% of patients were male, and the mean age was approximately 60 years, with a range of about 23 to 80. The monotherapy dose-escalation portion (N of about 47 patients) of the phase I ivuxolimab trial is reported in the paper. Intravenous ivuxolimab was administered to patients every 2 weeks at six dose levels: 0.01, 0.1, 0.3, 1.5, 3 and 10 mg/kg.

Patients with a history of autoimmune disease or receiving systemic immunosuppression were excluded from the trial. Peripheral blood for TCR sequencing was collected from all dose cohorts at baseline, on cycle 4 day 1, and on cycle 7 day 1. The samples were drawn from a first-in-human, open-label, multicenter phase I dose-escalation trial of ivuxolimab. Adults with locally advanced or metastatic melanoma, renal cell carcinoma, hepatocellular carcinoma or head and neck squamous cell carcinoma were enrolled in the trial. Before TCR sequencing, CD4+ T cells and CD8+ T cells from peripheral blood were sorted into separate populations. Beyond this particular receptor, the publication reports: At doses from 0.1 to 3.0 mg/kg, clonal expansion was seen in both CD4+ and CD8+ blood T cells between baseline and week 6. In the 0.1-3.0 mg/kg groups, partial responders were among the patients with the lowest normalized peripheral clonal expansion, particularly in CD8+ T cells. Antigen specificity was not determined for the clonally expanded peripheral T cells. On average, CD8+ T cells showed more expanded clones than CD4+ T cells after ivuxolimab. Low levels of normalized T-cell clonal expansion were also seen in some patients who did not respond.

Genomic DNA was isolated from the sorted cells so that the TCRbeta CDR3 region could be sequenced. The immunoSEQ Assay was used to sequence the TCRbeta CDR3 regions. TCRdb obtained this table from immuneACCESS and retained in-frame rearrangements with V and J assigned. These tables miss some clones; where compared with another copy, unresolved V genes account for less than half of the shortfall, and the remainder is unexplained. This sample comprises 90,000 to 100,000 clones, roughly 83% of them detected only once. The ten largest clones capture roughly 1.5% of the sample. This receptor was identified in an adult with an advanced solid tumor such as melanoma, head and neck, liver or kidney cancer. The sample in question was CD4+ or CD8+ T cells sorted from blood, obtained in a trial of the OX40 agonist ivuxolimab.

In nucleotides, the sequence is TGCAGCGTTGACCAGTACCAAGAGACCCAGTACTTC. Translated, this is CSVDQYQETQYF. The chain joins TRBV29-1 to TRBJ2-5, with no reliable assignment of the D segment. Its CDR3 holds 12 amino acids, cysteine through phenylalanine. Just the 36-base CDR3 DNA is kept, in frame starting at base 1. V loses 3 bases of germline sequence and J loses 0 bases, and the interval between the two ends is 5 bases. CDR1 is given as SQVTM and CDR2 as ANQGSEA, both from the germline V gene.